This TCR beta chain was retrieved from a study of CD8+CD57+ T cells in acquired aplastic anemia (dated by TCRdb to the late 2010s). Background on the whole study: DNA extracted from sorted CD4+ and CD8+ cells had a mean of roughly 3.3 ug, with a range of 0.2 to 27.4 ug. CD8+CD57+ expansion was defined as frequency above the mean frequency observed in healthy subjects. Broad study findings and their caveats: No significant difference in CD8+ Simpson's diversity was found between patients and healthy controls (P=0.060). Although around 30 CD8+ CDR3 sequences were shared by patients and controls, these sequences appeared highly expressed in patients and within the immunodominant clones of patients.

TCR beta VDJ combination and CDR3 sequence profiling used genomic DNA as the template. An Illumina HiSeq 2000 was the platform used for TCR repertoire sequencing. In the authors' own workflow: TRBV/TRBJ rearrangement plots, CDR3 size and DJ length profiles, and Simpson's diversity index were used to evaluate the repertoires. The most abundant DNA sequence in the deep sequencing data was taken as the immunodominant clone. CDR3 amino acid sequences were screened for sharing across subjects and compared with published repertoires and the VDJdb database. The raw public reads went through TCRdb reprocessing: fastp at Q25, MiXCR clone calling, in-frame beta chains kept. Each entry merges the rows of one CDR3 protein and shows their most common DNA and genes. V and J calls and clone size were set by TCRdb, not the authors. This sample has over 150,000 distinct CDR3 sequences in its table, and around 63% of those were observed once. The top ten clones comprise 40% to 50% of the sample.

Patients chosen for sequencing had shown expansion of CD8+CD57+ cells by flow cytometry. Every patient had a diagnosis of severe acquired aplastic anemia based on International Study of Aplastic Anemia and Agranulocytosis and Camitta criteria. No patient had received any therapy when blood was sampled. The study deep-sequenced TCR repertoires of sorted CD4+ and CD8+ blood T cells from severe aplastic anemia patients and healthy subjects. Patients were enrolled under clinicaltrials.gov protocols 00001620, 01623167, 00001397, 00071045, 00081523 and 00961064 in the USA. Ficoll-Paque density gradient centrifugation was used to isolate peripheral blood mononuclear cells. CD4+ and CD8+ T cells were sorted by FACS or magnetic beads before DNA extraction. With regard to this clonotype: It has no known antigen specificity. Germline and junction disagree at one end, which may indicate a read error.

Looking up the germline V gene yields CDR1 ENHRY and CDR2 SYGVKD. The CDR3, from cysteine to phenylalanine, totals 15 residues. Only the CDR3 region is kept as DNA, spanning 45 bases read in frame from base 1. The chain was built from TRBV10-3 and TRBJ1-3; 9 central nucleotides agree with TRBD1. This clonotype originated in a human donor with aplastic anemia. Sample: sorted CD4+, CD8+, or CD8+CD57+ T cells (not recorded which) from PBMCs. The nucleotide sequence is given as TGCGCCATCAGCGCCTTACAGGGGGCTGTGAACACCATATATTTT. Its protein is CAISALQGAVNTIYF.